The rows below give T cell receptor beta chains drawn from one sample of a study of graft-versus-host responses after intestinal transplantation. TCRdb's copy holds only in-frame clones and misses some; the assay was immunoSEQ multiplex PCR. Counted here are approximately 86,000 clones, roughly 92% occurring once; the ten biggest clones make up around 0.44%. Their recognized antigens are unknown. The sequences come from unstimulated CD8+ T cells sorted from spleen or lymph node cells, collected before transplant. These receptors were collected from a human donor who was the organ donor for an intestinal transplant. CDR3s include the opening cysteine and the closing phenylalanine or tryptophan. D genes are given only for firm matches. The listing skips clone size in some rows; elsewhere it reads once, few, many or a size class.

CSVVGRGIRTGGELFF,TGCAGCGTTGTTGGCAGGGGGATTCGAACTGGCGGGGAGCTGTTTTTT,once,TRBV29-1,TRBD1,TRBJ2-2
CSASGELYTF,TGCAGTGCTAGTGGGGAGCTCTACACCTTC,-,TRBV20-1,-,TRBJ1-2
CASSLDAGEQFF,TGCGCCAGCAGCTTGGACGCGGGTGAGCAGTTCTTC,-,TRBV5-1,-,TRBJ2-1
CASSLVAVPNEKLFF,TGTGCCAGCAGCTTAGTTGCAGTTCCTAATGAAAAACTGTTTTTT,-,TRBV11-2,-,TRBJ1-4
CASSIYRGLYNEQFF,TGTGCCAGCAGCATATACAGGGGACTCTACAATGAGCAGTTCTTC,-,TRBV7-8,-,TRBJ2-1
CASSSPGGLKGGELFF,TGTGCCAGCAGCTCCCCGGGGGGGCTAAAAGGCGGGGAGCTGTTTTTT,-,TRBV7-6,TRBD2,TRBJ2-2
CASTPFPNTGELFF,TGTGCCAGCACTCCCTTTCCGAACACCGGGGAGCTGTTTTTT,-,TRBV2,-,TRBJ2-2
CASSVAPGLHEQYF,TGTGCCAGCAGCGTAGCCCCAGGACTCCACGAGCAGTACTTC,-,TRBV9,-,TRBJ2-7
CASSLNTGQPQHF,TGTGCCAGCAGTCTTAACACGGGGCAGCCCCAGCATTTT,-,TRBV27,-,TRBJ1-5
CASRRGGNSPLHF,TGTGCCAGCCGGCGGGGAGGGAATTCACCCCTCCACTTT,-,TRBV27,-,TRBJ1-6
CATQQGSYEQYF,TGTGCCACGCAGCAGGGCTCCTACGAGCAGTACTTC,-,TRBV19,-,TRBJ2-7
CASRPGTGEYEQYF,TGTGCCAGCAGACCCGGGACGGGGGAATACGAGCAGTACTTC,-,TRBV6-6,-,TRBJ2-7
CASSYLGHRGGKTQYF,TGTGCCAGCAGCTACTTGGGCCACAGGGGTGGGAAGACCCAGTACTTC,-,TRBV7-9,TRBD1,TRBJ2-5
CASSLGEGPTDTQYF,TGTGCCAGCAGTTTAGGGGAGGGGCCCACAGATACGCAGTATTTT,-,TRBV27,TRBD2,TRBJ2-3
CASTVTTDRNTGELFF,TGCGCCAGCACCGTTACCACAGATCGGAACACCGGGGAGCTGTTTTTT,-,TRBV5-1,-,TRBJ2-2
CASSPLPSSYNEQFF,TGTGCCAGCAGCCCCCTCCCGAGCTCCTACAATGAGCAGTTCTTC,-,TRBV6-5,-,TRBJ2-1
CASSLGGRGQAEAFF,TGTGCCAGCAGTTTAGGCGGCAGGGGGCAAGCTGAAGCTTTCTTT,once,TRBV27,TRBD1,TRBJ1-1
CASSFQLEQFF,TGTGCCAGCAGCTTCCAACTAGAGCAGTTCTTC,once,TRBV7-2,-,TRBJ2-1
CASSERGTGTYGYTF,TGTGCCAGCAGCGAAAGAGGGACAGGGACCTATGGCTACACCTTC,-,TRBV9,TRBD1,TRBJ1-2
CASSDPGLEAFF,TGTGCCAGCAGCGACCCGGGACTTGAAGCTTTCTTT,-,TRBV7-6,-,TRBJ1-1
CASSLAGGATSPLHF,TGTGCCAGCAGCTTAGCAGGGGGCGCGACATCACCCCTCCACTTT,few,TRBV7-6,TRBD1,TRBJ1-6
CASSQDPGQGPYEQYF,TGCGCCAGCAGCCAAGATCCTGGACAGGGGCCCTACGAGCAGTACTTC,-,TRBV4-1,TRBD1,TRBJ2-7
CASSGQAPVNTEAFF,TGTGCCAGCAGTGGACAGGCCCCGGTGAACACTGAAGCTTTCTTT,-,TRBV2,-,TRBJ1-1
CASSSTPYQPQHF,TGTGCCAGCAGCTCCACCCCCTACCAGCCCCAGCATTTT,once,TRBV27,-,TRBJ1-5
CAISEPPSGNYGYTF,TGTGCCATCAGTGAGCCCCCTTCAGGGAACTATGGCTACACCTTC,-,TRBV10-3,-,TRBJ1-2
CASSVPGRGGDYEQYF,TGTGCCAGCAGTGTCCCGGGACGGGGGGGGGACTACGAGCAGTACTTC,once,TRBV6-1,TRBD2,TRBJ2-7
CATSSTGGGSPLHF,TGTGCCACCAGCAGTACGGGAGGCGGGTCACCCCTCCACTTT,-,TRBV15,-,TRBJ1-6
CASSQLVGSGTYEQYF,TGTGCCAGCAGCCAACTCGTAGGTAGCGGAACCTACGAGCAGTACTTC,once,TRBV4-2,-,TRBJ2-7
CASSLAGNGNTIYF,TGTGCCAGCAGCTTGGCCGGGAATGGAAACACCATATATTTT,few,TRBV5-6,-,TRBJ1-3
CATLPGGGTEAFF,TGTGCCACCCTCCCGGGGGGTGGCACTGAAGCTTTCTTT,-,TRBV27,-,TRBJ1-1
CASSQIGTGYNEQFF,TGTGCCAGCTCACAGATCGGGACAGGCTACAATGAGCAGTTCTTC,-,TRBV18,TRBD1,TRBJ2-1
CASSGQGISTQYF,TGTGCCAGCTCGGGACAGGGTATTTCGACCCAGTACTTC,once,TRBV6-1,TRBD1,TRBJ2-5
CASSGGAYGYTF,TGTGCCAGCAGCGGGGGGGCCTATGGCTACACCTTC,-,TRBV5-4,-,TRBJ1-2
CASSQDRGTEAFF,TGTGCCAGCAGCCAAGACAGGGGCACCGAAGCTTTCTTT,-,TRBV4-2,-,TRBJ1-1
CASSFGQGAQNEQFF,TGTGCCAGCAGTTTTGGACAGGGGGCTCAAAATGAGCAGTTCTTC,once,TRBV27,TRBD1,TRBJ2-1
CASSLDRGHGYTF,TGCGCCAGCAGTCTTGACAGGGGCCATGGCTACACCTTC,-,TRBV4-1,TRBD1,TRBJ1-2
CASSQTGLSGYTF,TGTGCCAGCAGTCAGACAGGGTTGAGCGGCTACACCTTC,-,TRBV27,TRBD1,TRBJ1-2
CASTSLDSYSNQPQHF,TGTGCCAGTACAAGCTTGGACAGTTATAGCAATCAGCCCCAGCATTTT,-,TRBV19,-,TRBJ1-5
CASSDRDLQETQYF,TGTGCCAGCAGCGACCGGGACTTACAAGAGACCCAGTACTTC,-,TRBV6-6,-,TRBJ2-5
CASSTGGSSSTDTQYF,TGTGCCAGCAGCACGGGGGGCAGTTCTAGCACAGATACGCAGTATTTT,-,TRBV9,-,TRBJ2-3
CASSFVNSPLHF,TGTGCCAGCAGTTTCGTTAATTCACCCCTCCACTTT,-,TRBV27,-,TRBJ1-6
CASSQTSLDNEGSYEQYF,TGCGCCAGCAGCCAAACCTCCCTGGACAATGAAGGATCCTACGAGCAGTACTTC,-,TRBV4-3,-,TRBJ2-7
CASSEPTSGGYEQFF,TGTGCCAGCAGTGAACCGACTAGCGGGGGTTATGAGCAGTTCTTC,-,TRBV2,TRBD2,TRBJ2-1
CASSPSSSYEQYF,TGTGCCAGCAGTCCTAGCTCTTCCTACGAGCAGTACTTC,-,TRBV9,-,TRBJ2-7
CASSPSGTGVQQYF,TGTGCCAGCAGCCCTTCCGGGACAGGGGTTCAGCAGTACTTC,-,TRBV28,TRBD1,TRBJ2-7
CASSQDRGGGPQSSQPQHF,TGTGCCAGCAGCCAAGATCGGGGAGGGGGACCCCAATCAAGTCAGCCCCAGCATTTT,-,TRBV4-2,-,TRBJ1-5
CASSQKVLAGGNIQYF,TGCGCCAGCAGCCAAAAAGTCCTAGCGGGGGGTAACATTCAGTACTTC,-,TRBV4-1,TRBD2,TRBJ2-4